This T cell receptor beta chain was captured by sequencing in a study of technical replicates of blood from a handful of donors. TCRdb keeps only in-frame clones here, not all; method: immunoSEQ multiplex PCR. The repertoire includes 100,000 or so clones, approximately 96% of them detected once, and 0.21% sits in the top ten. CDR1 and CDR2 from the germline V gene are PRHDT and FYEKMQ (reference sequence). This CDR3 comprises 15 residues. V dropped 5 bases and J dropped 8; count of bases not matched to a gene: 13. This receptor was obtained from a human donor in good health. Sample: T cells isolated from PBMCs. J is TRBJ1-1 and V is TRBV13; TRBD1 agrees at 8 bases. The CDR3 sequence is CASSRKYDRGLEAFF. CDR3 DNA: TGTGCCAGCAGCCGAAAGTATGACAGGGGCTTAGAAGCTTTCTTT.